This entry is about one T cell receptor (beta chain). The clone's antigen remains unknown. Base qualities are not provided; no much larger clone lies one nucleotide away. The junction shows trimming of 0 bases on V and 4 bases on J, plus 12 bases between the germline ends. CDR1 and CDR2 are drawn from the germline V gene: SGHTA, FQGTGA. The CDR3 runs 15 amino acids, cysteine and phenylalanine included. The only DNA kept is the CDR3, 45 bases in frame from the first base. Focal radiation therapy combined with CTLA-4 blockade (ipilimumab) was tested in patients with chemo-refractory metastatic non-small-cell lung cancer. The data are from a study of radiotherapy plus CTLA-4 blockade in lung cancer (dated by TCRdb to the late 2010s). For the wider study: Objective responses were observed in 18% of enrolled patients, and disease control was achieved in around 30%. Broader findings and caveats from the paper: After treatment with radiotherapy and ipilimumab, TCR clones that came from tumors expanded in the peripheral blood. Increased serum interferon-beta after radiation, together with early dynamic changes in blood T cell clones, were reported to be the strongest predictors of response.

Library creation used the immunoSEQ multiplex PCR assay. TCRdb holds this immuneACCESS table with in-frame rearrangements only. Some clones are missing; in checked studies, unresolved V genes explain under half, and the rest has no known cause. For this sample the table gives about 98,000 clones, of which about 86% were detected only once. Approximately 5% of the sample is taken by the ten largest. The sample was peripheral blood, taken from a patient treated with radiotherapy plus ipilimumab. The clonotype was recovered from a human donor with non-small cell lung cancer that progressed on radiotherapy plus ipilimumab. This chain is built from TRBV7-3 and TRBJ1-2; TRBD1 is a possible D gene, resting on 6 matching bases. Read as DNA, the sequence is TGTGCCAGCAGCTTAACAGGGGACACCCTCTATGGCTACACCTTC. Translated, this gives CASSLTGDTLYGYTF.